A single T cell receptor beta chain is shown here with its context. Its antigen is as yet unknown. Sequenced by immunoSEQ multiplex PCR; TCRdb stores in-frame clones only, minus some. The repertoire has approximately 97,000 clones, around nine tenths of them found once; the top ten carry 1% to 1.3%. These data come from a study of siplizumab effects on memory and regulatory T cells. The study, taken as a whole, reports: The mapping of alloreactive clones to unstimulated subsets covered only a minor fraction of them. Tregs that proliferated in siplizumab cultures did not have their suppressive function confirmed. Greater diversity than memory cells seemed evident in naive T cells, which also appeared to be major alloresponse contributors. Of the proliferating CD4+ or CD8+ clones, roughly 80-95% lacked a naive or memory phenotype that could be assigned.

V lost 6 bases, J lost 5 bases, and 14 bases lay in between. The CDR3 has 13 amino acids. Germline assignment: CDR1 SNHLY and CDR2 FYNNEI. The sequence was obtained from a human donor in good health. Sequences were obtained from CD4+ T cells sorted from blood. The chain recombines TRBV2 with TRBJ2-7, with a tentative D call TRBD1 (6 bases). The chain's CDR3 is CASRPTQGNEQYF. The DNA for the CDR3 is TGTGCCAGCAGGCCAACACAGGGTAACGAGCAGTACTTC.